The TCR beta chain described here comes from a study of CD8 T cells in ankylosing spondylitis. General study results and limits: Made up of about eight highly homologous variants, a TCR beta motif appeared characteristic of ankylosing spondylitis blood. Disease-linked clones proved CD8+ and comparatively uncommon in peripheral blood. A subset of motif variants has previously been described in the synovial fluid and blood of reactive arthritis.

J lost 7 bases, V lost 2 bases, and 10 bases had no gene match. The CDR3 contains 15 residues. This clonotype has a count of ten or more. The antigen is not known. Quantitative barcoded 5'-RACE was used to prepare TCR beta libraries. TCRdb analysed the 5' RACE reads with MiXCR anew, one entry per CDR3 protein. The table has roughly 220,000 distinct CDR3 sequences, about 11% seen once; the top ten hold 21%. Sequencing was performed on blood, either unsorted or a sorted T cell fraction (not recorded which). The chain recombines TRBV12-3 or TRBV12-4 with TRBJ2-7; 8 bases fit TRBD1. This sequence was found in a male donor with ankylosing spondylitis or in good health (not recorded which). The CDR3: CASSLSPQTGDEQYF. As DNA, the CDR3 is TGTGCCAGCAGTTTATCTCCCCAGACAGGGGATGAGCAGTACTTC.